In this sample, the clone carrying this T cell receptor beta chain turned up many times. Its antigen is unidentified. CDR3-region Arm-PCR and iRepertoire HTBI primers produced the TCR beta libraries. Using its own MiXCR run on the multiplex PCR reads, TCRdb lists one record per CDR3 protein. The table includes some 330,000 distinct CDR3 sequences, approximately 10% detected once. Time point meaning: newly diagnosed GD, antithyroid drugs for less than 3 months. Extracted RNA from PBMCs served as the source of the TCR library. The data were obtained in a study of regulatory T cells in long-lasting Graves disease. Study-level findings and limits: Persistent patients had more shared public clonotypes (2,741) than new patients (roughly 940). Researchers examined only peripheral blood and not thyroid tissue. Persistent disease preferred TRBV28, TRBJ1-2 and TRBJ2-5.

The CDR3 is made up of 14 amino acids. Germline V CDR1 and CDR2: LNHNV, YYDKDF (reference sequence). V gave up 0 bases and J gave up 1 base, with 6 bases separating them. This sample was shared with a second study, whose subject was T cells in Graves' hyperthyroidism and ophthalmopathy. This second study notes: Graves' hyperthyroidism showing no ophthalmopathy progression within 18 months was considered stable.

The receptor was isolated from a young woman with Graves disease. Specimen: peripheral blood mononuclear cells (PBMCs), collected at new diagnosis, from a patient treated with antithyroid drugs. This chain joins TRBV15 and TRBJ1-1; D gene unclear. CDR3 sequence: CATSRDIANTEAFF. The CDR3 DNA reads as TGTGCCACCAGCAGAGATATAGCGAACACTGAAGCTTTCTTT.